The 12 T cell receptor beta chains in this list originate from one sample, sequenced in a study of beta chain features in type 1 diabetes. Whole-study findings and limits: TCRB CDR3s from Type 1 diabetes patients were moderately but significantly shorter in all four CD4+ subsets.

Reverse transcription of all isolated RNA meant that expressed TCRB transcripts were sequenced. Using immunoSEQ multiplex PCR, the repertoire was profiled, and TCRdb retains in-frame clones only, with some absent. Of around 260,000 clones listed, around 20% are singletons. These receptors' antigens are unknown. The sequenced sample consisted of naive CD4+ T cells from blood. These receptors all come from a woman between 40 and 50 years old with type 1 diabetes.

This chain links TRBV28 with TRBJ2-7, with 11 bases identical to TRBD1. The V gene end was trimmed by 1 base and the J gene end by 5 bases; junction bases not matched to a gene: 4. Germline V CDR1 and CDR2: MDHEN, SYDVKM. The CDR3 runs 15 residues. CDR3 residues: CASSLSDRGQNEQYF. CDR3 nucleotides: TGTGCCAGCAGTTTATCGGACAGGGGGCAAAACGAGCAGTACTTC.

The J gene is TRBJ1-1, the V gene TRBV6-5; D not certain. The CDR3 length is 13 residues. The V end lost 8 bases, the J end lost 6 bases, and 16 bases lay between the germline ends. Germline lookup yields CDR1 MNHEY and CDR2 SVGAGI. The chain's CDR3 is CASFASQVSEAFF. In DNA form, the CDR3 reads TGTGCCAGCTTTGCCTCCCAGGTCTCTGAAGCTTTCTTT.

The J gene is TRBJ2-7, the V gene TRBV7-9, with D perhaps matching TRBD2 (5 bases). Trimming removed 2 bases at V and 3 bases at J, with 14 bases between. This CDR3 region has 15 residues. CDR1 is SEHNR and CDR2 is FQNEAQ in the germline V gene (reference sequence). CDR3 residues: CASSLYGEKDYEQYF. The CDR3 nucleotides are TGTGCCAGCAGCTTATACGGGGAGAAAGACTACGAGCAGTACTTC.

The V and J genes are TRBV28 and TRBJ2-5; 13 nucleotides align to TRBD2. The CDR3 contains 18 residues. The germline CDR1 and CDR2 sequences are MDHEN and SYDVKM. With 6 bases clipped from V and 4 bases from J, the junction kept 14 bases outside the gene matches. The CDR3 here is CASRNAGLAGRGGETQYF. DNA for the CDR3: TGTGCCAGCAGAAACGCGGGACTAGCGGGGCGAGGCGGAGAGACCCAGTACTTC.

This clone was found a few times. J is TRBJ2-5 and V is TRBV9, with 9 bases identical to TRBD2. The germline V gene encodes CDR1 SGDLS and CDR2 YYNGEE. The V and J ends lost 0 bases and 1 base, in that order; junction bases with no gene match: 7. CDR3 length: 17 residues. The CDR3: CASSVAGGRALQETQYF. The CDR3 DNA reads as TGTGCCAGCAGCGTAGCTGGCGGGAGGGCCCTCCAAGAGACCCAGTACTTC.

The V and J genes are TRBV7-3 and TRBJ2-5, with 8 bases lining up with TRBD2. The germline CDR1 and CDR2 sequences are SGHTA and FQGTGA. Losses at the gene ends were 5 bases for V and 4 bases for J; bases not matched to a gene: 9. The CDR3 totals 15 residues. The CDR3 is CASSPTTAGGETQYF. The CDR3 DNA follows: TGTGCCAGCAGCCCGACAACGGCGGGAGGAGAGACCCAGTACTTC.

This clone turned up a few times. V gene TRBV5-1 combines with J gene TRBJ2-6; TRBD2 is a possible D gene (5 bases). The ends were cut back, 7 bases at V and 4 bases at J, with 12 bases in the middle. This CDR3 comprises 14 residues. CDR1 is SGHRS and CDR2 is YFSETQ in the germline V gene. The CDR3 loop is CASASPGGANVLTF. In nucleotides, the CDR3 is TGCGCCAGCGCAAGTCCGGGAGGGGCCAACGTCCTGACTTTC.

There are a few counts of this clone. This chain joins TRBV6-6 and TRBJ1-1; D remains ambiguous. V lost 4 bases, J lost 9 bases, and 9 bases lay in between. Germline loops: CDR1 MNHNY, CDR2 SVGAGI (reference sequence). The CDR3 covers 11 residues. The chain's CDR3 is CASSSDTQAFF. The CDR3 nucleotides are TGTGCCAGCAGTTCAGACACGCAAGCTTTCTTT.

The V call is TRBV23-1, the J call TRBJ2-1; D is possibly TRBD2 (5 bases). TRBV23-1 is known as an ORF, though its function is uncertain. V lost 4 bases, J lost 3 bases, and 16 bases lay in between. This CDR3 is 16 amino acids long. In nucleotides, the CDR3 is TGCGCCAGCAGTCGAAAGGGTCCTAGCAGCTACAATGAGCAGTTCTTC. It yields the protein CASSRKGPSSYNEQFF.

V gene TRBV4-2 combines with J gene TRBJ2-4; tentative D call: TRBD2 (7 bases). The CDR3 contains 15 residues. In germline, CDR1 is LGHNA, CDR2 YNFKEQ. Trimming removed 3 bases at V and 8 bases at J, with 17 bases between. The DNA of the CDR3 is TGTGCCAGCAGCCAGAGGGGGGGCTCCGGGGACATTCAGTACTTC. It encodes CASSQRGGSGDIQYF.

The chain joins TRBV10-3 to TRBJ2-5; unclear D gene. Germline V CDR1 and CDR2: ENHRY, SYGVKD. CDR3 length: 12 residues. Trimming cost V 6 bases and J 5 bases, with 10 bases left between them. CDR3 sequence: CAISDQSETQYF. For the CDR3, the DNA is TGTGCCATCAGCGATCAGTCGGAGACCCAGTACTTC.

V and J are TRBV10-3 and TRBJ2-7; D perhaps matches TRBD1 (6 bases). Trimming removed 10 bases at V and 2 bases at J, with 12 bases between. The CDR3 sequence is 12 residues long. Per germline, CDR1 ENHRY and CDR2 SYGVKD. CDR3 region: CATRDTTYEQYF. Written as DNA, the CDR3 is TGTGCCACCCGGGACACCACCTACGAGCAGTACTTC.